The T cell receptor beta chain described here comes from a study of breast tumors, draining lymph nodes, adjacent tissues. Broader study findings: Tumors had less TCR diversity than lymph nodes, more than nontumor tissue. Most tumor T cells seemingly derive from lymph node, then expand in tumor.

This clonotype was counted ten times or more. Antigen: not known. TCRdb fed the multiplex PCR reads into MiXCR, producing one record per CDR3 protein. The sample records about 140,000 distinct CDR3 sequences, about 33% being singletons. The CDR3 extends over 11 amino acids. The ends were cut back, 3 bases at V and 8 bases at J, with 4 bases in the middle. Germline V gene lookup returns CDR1 LGHNT and CDR2 FRNRAP. Samples came from axillary lymph nodes draining the breast cancer. V gene TRBV12-5 combines with J gene TRBJ2-2; D uncertain. The sequenced sample consisted of axillary lymph node tissue. This receptor was taken from a female donor with breast cancer. Some clones in this sample may be carry-over from other donors' samples. CDR3 protein: CASGFGGELFF. CDR3 DNA: TGTGCTAGTGGTTTTGGGGGGGAGCTGTTTTTT.